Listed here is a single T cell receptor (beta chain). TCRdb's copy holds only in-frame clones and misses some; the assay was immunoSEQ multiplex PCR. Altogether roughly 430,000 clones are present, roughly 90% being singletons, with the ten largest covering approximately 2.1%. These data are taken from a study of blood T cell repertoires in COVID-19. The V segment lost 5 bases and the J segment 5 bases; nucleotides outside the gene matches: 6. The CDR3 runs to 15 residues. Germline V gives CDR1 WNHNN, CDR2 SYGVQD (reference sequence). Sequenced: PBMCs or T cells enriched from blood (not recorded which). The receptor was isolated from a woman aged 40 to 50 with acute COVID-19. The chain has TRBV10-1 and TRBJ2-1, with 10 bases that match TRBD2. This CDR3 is CASSPSGGGHNEQFF. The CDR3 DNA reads TGCGCCAGCAGTCCTAGCGGGGGCGGTCACAATGAGCAGTTCTTC.